This T cell receptor beta chain was sequenced in a study of memory CD4+ T cells and cytomegalovirus serostatus. Regarding the study as a whole: The CMV-associated TCR signature appears largely within the CD4+ memory repertoire. Each of approximately 61 CMV-associated TCRbeta sequences occurred in one to five individuals.

About this clone itself: The antigen is not known.

Single viable CD3+CD4+CD8-CD45RO+ cells were sorted as the memory CD4+ T cells. The CDR3 totals 14 residues. Per germline, CDR1 MDHEN and CDR2 SYDVKM. V shed 7 bases, J shed 1 base, and the junction held 6 bases outside the gene matches. TCRdb keeps only in-frame clones here, not all; method: immunoSEQ multiplex PCR. The sample lists about 48,000 clones; 78% were seen once. This receptor was identified in an adult in good health and CMV-seronegative. The chain carries TRBV28 and TRBJ1-1; TRBD1 aligns across 7 bases. What was sequenced was memory CD4+ T cells from blood. The CDR3 region has the DNA TGTGCCAGCACGCCGCACAGGGGGAACACTGAAGCTTTCTTT. Residues: CASTPHRGNTEAFF.